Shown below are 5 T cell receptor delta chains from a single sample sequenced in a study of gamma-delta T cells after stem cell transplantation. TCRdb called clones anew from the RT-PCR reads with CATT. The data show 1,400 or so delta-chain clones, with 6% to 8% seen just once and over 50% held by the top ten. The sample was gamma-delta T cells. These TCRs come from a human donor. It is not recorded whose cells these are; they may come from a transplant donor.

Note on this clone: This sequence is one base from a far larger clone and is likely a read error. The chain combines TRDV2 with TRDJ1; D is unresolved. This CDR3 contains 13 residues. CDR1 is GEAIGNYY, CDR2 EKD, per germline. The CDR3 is CAREALYTDKLIF. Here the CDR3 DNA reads TGTGCCCGTGAAGCACTATACACCGATAAACTCATCTTT.

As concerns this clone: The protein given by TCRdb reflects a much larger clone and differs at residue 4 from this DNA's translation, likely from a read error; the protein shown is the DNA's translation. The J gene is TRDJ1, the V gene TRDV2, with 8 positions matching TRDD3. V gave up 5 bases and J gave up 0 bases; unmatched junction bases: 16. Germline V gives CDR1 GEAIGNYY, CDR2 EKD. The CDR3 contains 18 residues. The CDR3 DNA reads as TGTGCCTGTGGCACGATTACTGGGGGTGCTTCTTACACCGATAAACTCATCTTT. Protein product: CACGTITGGASYTDKLIF.

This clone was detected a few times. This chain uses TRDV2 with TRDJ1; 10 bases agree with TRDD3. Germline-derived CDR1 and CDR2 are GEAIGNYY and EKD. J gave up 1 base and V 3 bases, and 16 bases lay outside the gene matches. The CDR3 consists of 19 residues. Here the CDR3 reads CACDPIPGGYVPTTDKLIF. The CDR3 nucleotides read TGTGCCTGTGACCCGATTCCCGGGGGATACGTCCCCACCACCGATAAACTCATCTTT.

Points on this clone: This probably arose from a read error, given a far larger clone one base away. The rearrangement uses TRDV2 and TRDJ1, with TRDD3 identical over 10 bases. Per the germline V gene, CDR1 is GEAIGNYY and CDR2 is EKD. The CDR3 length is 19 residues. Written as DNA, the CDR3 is TGTGCCTGTGGCACCGTTCCTACACTGGGGGATGAAACCACCGATAAACTCATCTTT. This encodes CACGTVPTLGDETTDKLIF.

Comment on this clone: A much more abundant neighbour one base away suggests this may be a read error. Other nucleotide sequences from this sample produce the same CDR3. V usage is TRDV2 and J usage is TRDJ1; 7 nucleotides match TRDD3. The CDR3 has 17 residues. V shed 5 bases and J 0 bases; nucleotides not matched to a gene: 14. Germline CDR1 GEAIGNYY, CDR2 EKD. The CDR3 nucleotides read TGTGCCTGTGTGCCTGTCGGGGGATCTGAGTACACCGATAAACTCATCTTT. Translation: CACVPVGGSEYTDKLIF.